The present T cell receptor beta chain was sequenced within a study of blood T cell repertoires in COVID-19. In the study overall: T cells, B-cell-depleted T cells, or PBMCs supplied cDNA or gDNA.

In the authors' methods: Nucleated cell number was recorded as an estimate derived from reference gene primer amplification. The table came from immunoSEQ multiplex PCR; TCRdb's copy has only in-frame clones and leaves some out. V and J calls and clone size are copied from that table; D and trimming were computed from the DNA. The table has about 180,000 clones, roughly 89% seen once. The V segment lost 3 bases and the J segment 0 bases; nucleotides outside the gene matches: 7. CDR3 size: 17 residues. Germline V CDR1 and CDR2: MNHEY, SMNVEV (reference sequence). The chain links TRBV27 to TRBJ1-4; 7 bases line up with TRBD1. Input material: PBMCs or T cells enriched from blood (not recorded which). The receptor was derived from a woman aged 35 to 49 with acute COVID-19. The CDR3 loop reads CASSFLRDRATNEKLFF. CDR3 nucleotide sequence: TGTGCCAGCAGTTTTTTACGGGACAGAGCAACTAATGAAAAACTGTTTTTT.